The 17 T cell receptor beta chains presented below share a single source sample, sequenced in a study of blood T cell repertoires in COVID-19. Assay used: immunoSEQ multiplex PCR; TCRdb lists only in-frame clones, some missing. Found here are roughly 250,000 clones, approximately 90% of them singletons; the top ten hold roughly 1.2%. Material: PBMCs or T cells enriched from blood (not recorded which). Receptors were obtained from a woman in her thirties or forties with acute COVID-19.

This chain connects TRBV5-4 to TRBJ2-3; 7 bases map to TRBD2. The CDR3 runs 16 residues. Germline CDR1 reads SGHNT; CDR2 reads YYREEE (reference sequence). J was trimmed by 5 bases and V by 0 bases; bases with no gene match: 9. The CDR3 bases are TGTGCCAGCAGCTTGGCTGGCGGGAGAGTGTTAGATACGCAGTATTTT. This encodes CASSLAGGRVLDTQYF.

V and J are TRBV24-1 and TRBJ1-2; 8 bases match TRBD1. With V trimmed by 3 bases and J by 8 bases, 7 bases remained unmatched. Germline loops: CDR1 KGHDR, CDR2 SFDVKD. CDR3 length: 14 amino acids. The CDR3 region has the DNA TGTGCCACCAGTGATCCGACAGGGGACAGGGGCTACACCTTC. It translates to CATSDPTGDRGYTF.

V gene TRBV30 combines with J gene TRBJ1-1; a possible D gene is TRBD1 (6 bases). The germline CDR1 and CDR2 sequences are GTSNPN and SVGIG (reference sequence). V lost 3 bases and J 11 bases, leaving 19 bases between the germline ends. This CDR3 region has 13 residues. This chain's CDR3 is CAWSWDNTPGAFF. DNA of the CDR3: TGTGCCTGGAGCTGGGACAACACTCCGGGGGCTTTCTTT.

In its sample, this clone was seen many times. The genes are TRBV4-3 and TRBJ2-1; D gene unclear. The CDR3 runs to 12 residues. The V gene lost 5 bases and the J gene lost 7 bases, with 9 bases spanning the gap. Germline CDR1 reads LGHNA; CDR2 reads YSLEER. The chain's CDR3 is CASSFGENEQFF. CDR3 bases: TGCGCCAGCAGCTTCGGAGAGAATGAGCAGTTCTTC.

V is TRBV29-1 and J is TRBJ1-2; possible D gene TRBD1, 6 bases. Germline V gene sequence: CDR1 SQVTM, CDR2 ANQGSEA. This CDR3 region has 15 residues. The V and J ends lost 0 bases and 4 bases respectively, with 15 bases between them. The CDR3 loop reads CSVEEGGRLSYGYTF. The CDR3 DNA is TGCAGCGTTGAAGAGGGGGGGCGGTTGAGCTATGGCTACACCTTC.

This clone was picked up a small number of times. CDR3 sequence: CASSDRINQPQHF. CDR3 DNA: TGTGCCAGCTCCGACAGGATCAATCAGCCCCAGCATTTT. This chain uses TRBV19 with TRBJ1-5; D might be TRBD1 (6 bases). This CDR3 has 13 residues. The V gene's germline CDR1 is LNHDA and CDR2 SQIVND (reference sequence). V was clipped by 9 bases and J by 3 bases, with 12 bases between them.

The rearrangement joins TRBV11-2 to TRBJ2-2; no definite D call. CDR1 is SGHAT, CDR2 FQNNGV, per germline. This CDR3 region has 14 residues. V lost 5 bases, J lost 6 bases, and 13 bases lay in between. This CDR3 is CASSQVLGPGELFF. As DNA, the CDR3 is TGTGCCAGCAGCCAGGTTCTGGGTCCCGGGGAGCTGTTTTTT.

The V gene is TRBV30, the J gene TRBJ2-1, with 14 bases matching TRBD2. In germline, CDR1 is GTSNPN, CDR2 SVGIG (reference sequence). V lost 5 bases, J lost 9 bases, and 9 bases stayed unmatched. CDR3 length equals 15 residues. The CDR3 DNA reads TGTGCCTGGGACGGGACTAGCGGGAGTTGGGGTGAGCAGTTCTTC. As protein: CAWDGTSGSWGEQFF.

The CDR3 is CASMGGAYNEQFF. The CDR3 DNA reads TGTGCCAGTATGGGGGGGGCCTACAATGAGCAGTTCTTC. V gene TRBV19 combines with J gene TRBJ2-1, with 7 bases identical to TRBD2. CDR1 and CDR2 from the germline V gene are LNHDA and SQIVND (reference sequence). The J segment lost 2 bases and the V segment lost 7 bases, leaving 2 bases of the junction unmatched. The CDR3 sequence is 13 residues long.

The rearrangement joins TRBV5-1 to TRBJ2-7; D is unresolved. Germline loops: CDR1 SGHRS, CDR2 YFSETQ. The CDR3 sequence is 11 residues long. V was trimmed by 3 bases and J by 2 bases, leaving 3 bases between them. CDR3 bases: TGCGCCAGCAGCTCTGCCTACGAGCAGTACTTC. It is translated as CASSSAYEQYF.

V gene TRBV10-3 combines with J gene TRBJ2-4; 7 positions match TRBD2. The germline V gene has CDR1 ENHRY and CDR2 SYGVKD. J was trimmed by 5 bases and V by 6 bases; bases with no gene match: 13. The CDR3 is made up of 16 amino acids. CDR3 sequence reads: CAISPSTGGRENIQYF. DNA of the CDR3: TGTGCCATCAGCCCAAGTACGGGGGGTAGGGAAAACATTCAGTACTTC.

The chain couples TRBV30 to TRBJ1-1, with 8 bases fitting TRBD1. This CDR3 comprises 17 residues. The trim removed 1 base at V and 3 bases at J, leaving 13 bases unmatched. Germline V CDR1 and CDR2: GTSNPN, SVGIG (reference sequence). CDR3 nucleotides: TGTGCCTGGAGTGACGGACAGGGAAGAGGGGTGGACACTGAAGCTTTCTTT. Translation: CAWSDGQGRGVDTEAFF.

CDR3 amino acids: CASNSRTQSVYEQYF. The CDR3, as DNA: TGTGCCAGCAATTCGCGGACACAGTCGGTTTACGAGCAGTACTTC. The chain links TRBV28 to TRBJ2-7; possible D gene TRBD1, 5 bases. The CDR3 consists of 15 residues. V shed 7 bases and J shed 4 bases, with 20 bases lying between them. From germline, CDR1 is MDHEN and CDR2 SYDVKM. The full variable domain, completed using reference TRBV28 and TRBJ2-7, is DVKVTQSSRYLVKRTGEKVFLECVQDMDHENMFWYRQDPGLGLRLIYFSYDVKMKEKGDIPEGYSVSREKKERFSLILESASTNQTSMYLCASNSRTQSVYEQYFGPGTRLTVT.

This clone was counted between two and nine times. The CDR3 region is CASSQEGQGTPLHF. The DNA for the CDR3 is TGCGCCAGCAGCCAAGAAGGACAGGGGACACCCCTCCACTTT. The rearrangement uses TRBV4-1 and TRBJ1-6; 9 bases fit TRBD1. V was pared by 0 bases and J by 11 bases, with 2 bases of the junction left unmatched. Germline values: CDR1 MGHRA, CDR2 YSYEKL. This CDR3 is 14 amino acids long.

The chain has TRBV12-3 or TRBV12-4 and TRBJ1-2; no clear D. Deletions cut 7 bases from V and 0 bases from J, with 9 bases between. The CDR3 covers 13 residues. CDR3 region: CASMAVSNYGYTF. The CDR3 region has the DNA TGTGCCAGCATGGCAGTATCTAACTATGGCTACACCTTC.

V gene TRBV11-3 combines with J gene TRBJ1-3, with 9 bases aligning to TRBD1. Per the germline V gene, CDR1 is SGHNT and CDR2 is YENEEA. V shed 0 bases, J shed 4 bases, and the junction held 4 bases outside the gene matches. This CDR3 comprises 16 residues. CDR3 sequence reads: CASSLDSGQGGNTIYF. The CDR3 nucleotides are TGTGCCAGCAGCTTAGATTCGGGACAGGGCGGAAACACCATATATTTT.

This chain joins TRBV6-5 and TRBJ1-4, with a weak D call TRBD1 (5 bases). CDR3 length equals 15 residues. Germline V lookup: CDR1 MNHEY, CDR2 SVGAGI. V lost 0 bases, J lost 8 bases, and 13 bases lay in between. CDR3 bases: TGTGCCAGCAGTTACTCGGGCAGGGTAGGAGAAAAACTGTTTTTT. Translated: CASSYSGRVGEKLFF.